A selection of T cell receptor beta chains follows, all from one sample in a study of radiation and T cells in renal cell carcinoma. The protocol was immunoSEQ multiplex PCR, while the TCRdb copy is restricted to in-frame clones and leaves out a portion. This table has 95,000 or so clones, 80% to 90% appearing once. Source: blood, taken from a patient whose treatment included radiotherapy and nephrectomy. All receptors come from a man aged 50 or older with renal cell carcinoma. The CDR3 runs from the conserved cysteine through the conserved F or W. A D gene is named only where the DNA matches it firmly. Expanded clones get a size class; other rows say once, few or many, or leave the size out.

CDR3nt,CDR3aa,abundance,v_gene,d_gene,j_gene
TGTGCCAGCAGTTACTCGGGCAGCTATGGCTACACCTTC,CASSYSGSYGYTF,-,TRBV6-5,-,TRBJ1-2
TGTGCCAGCAGCTACTTGAGCTCTGGAAACACCATATATTTT,CASSYLSSGNTIYF,-,TRBV2,-,TRBJ1-3
TGTGCCAGCTCACCAGGGACTGATACCCCCAACTATGGCTACACCTTC,CASSPGTDTPNYGYTF,-,TRBV18,-,TRBJ1-2
TGCGCCAGCACCCTGGACGGGACAGGGTACACCGGGGAGCTGTTTTTT,CASTLDGTGYTGELFF,-,TRBV5-1,TRBD1,TRBJ2-2
TGTGCCAGTAGTCCCAGTTGGTATGGCTACACCTTC,CASSPSWYGYTF,-,TRBV19,-,TRBJ1-2
TGTGCCAGCAGCGTACAGGGATCTTATAATTCACCCCTCCACTTT,CASSVQGSYNSPLHF,-,TRBV7-2,-,TRBJ1-6
TGTGCCAGCAGCCCCGGAGGGGGGAGCACAGATACGCAGTATTTT,CASSPGGGSTDTQYF,-,TRBV7-6,-,TRBJ2-3
TGTGCCAGCAGCCCGACTAGTTTTAGCAATGAGCAGTTCTTC,CASSPTSFSNEQFF,-,TRBV7-2,-,TRBJ2-1
TGCGCCAGCAGCTTGGCATTGAGTGGGACAGTGGTCTACGAGCAGTACTTC,CASSLALSGTVVYEQYF,-,TRBV5-1,TRBD1,TRBJ2-7
TGTGCCTGCCACAGGGGAGGTAGCACAGATACGCAGTATTTT,CACHRGGSTDTQYF,few,TRBV30,-,TRBJ2-3
TGTGCCAGCTCATTAACCGCTCGGCAGTTACTGTTCTCTGGGGCCAACGTCCTGACTTTC,CASSLTARQLLFSGANVLTF,-,TRBV18,-,TRBJ2-6
TGTGCCAGCAGTGAAGAAAGGAACGGAGCTTTCTTT,CASSEERNGAFF,-,TRBV2,-,TRBJ1-1
TGTGCCAGCAGTTACGCGGACAGCTCGTATGGCTACACCTTC,CASSYADSSYGYTF,once,TRBV6-5,-,TRBJ1-2
TGTGCCAGCAGTTCCGGTAAGGGCTACACCTTC,CASSSGKGYTF,-,TRBV27,-,TRBJ1-2
TGTGCCAGCAGCGTTATCATGAACACTGAAGCTTTCTTT,CASSVIMNTEAFF,few,TRBV9,-,TRBJ1-1
TGTGCCAGCAGCCCTAAGGTTAGGCTCGGAGATACGCAGTATTTT,CASSPKVRLGDTQYF,-,TRBV7-9,-,TRBJ2-3
TGTGCCAGCAGCCAAGATAGCGGACAGGGTCATCAGCCCCAGCATTTT,CASSQDSGQGHQPQHF,-,TRBV4-2,TRBD1,TRBJ1-5
TGTGCCAGCAGCCGGGGGCGCGCTCCCACAGATACGCAGTATTTT,CASSRGRAPTDTQYF,once,TRBV7-3,-,TRBJ2-3
TGTGCCAGCCTAAACAGCTCCTACGAGCAGTACTTC,CASLNSSYEQYF,-,TRBV7-3,-,TRBJ2-7
TGCGCCAGCAGCTTGGAGGGACAGGGATCTGAAGCTTTCTTT,CASSLEGQGSEAFF,-,TRBV5-1,TRBD1,TRBJ1-1
TGTGCCAGCAGCTTGGGGTCAACAGGGGAGACTGAAGCTTTCTTT,CASSLGSTGETEAFF,once,TRBV5-4,TRBD1,TRBJ1-1
TGTGCCAGCAGCTTTGCGCTGAACACTGAAGCTTTCTTT,CASSFALNTEAFF,-,TRBV7-9,-,TRBJ1-1
TGTGCCAGCAGCCCTGGGGCTAGCATAGATACGCAGTATTTT,CASSPGASIDTQYF,-,TRBV7-9,-,TRBJ2-3